The 11 T cell receptor beta chains listed next were all sequenced from one sample in a study of memory CD8 T cells in hepatitis C reinfection. Assay: immunoSEQ multiplex PCR; the TCRdb copy retains only in-frame clones and omits some. The sample contains 35,000 to 50,000 clones, approximately 87% of which appear only once. Time point in this sample: peak reinfection, 3 to 8 weeks after reinfection detection. TCR sequencing was done directly ex vivo on sorted cells, without expansion in vitro. What was sequenced was naive CD8+ T cells sorted from blood. The receptor source for this set is a man aged 18 to 29 with hepatitis C virus infection.

This chain uses TRBV19 with TRBJ2-1, with 14 bases fitting TRBD2. Looked up from germline, CDR1 is LNHDA and CDR2 is SQIVND (reference sequence). The CDR3 loop spans 17 amino acids. V was pared by 7 bases and J by 0 bases, with 5 bases of the junction left unmatched. The CDR3 bases are TGTGCCAGTACCCGGACTAGCGGGAGGTACTCCTACAATGAGCAGTTCTTC. It yields the protein CASTRTSGRYSYNEQFF.

This rearrangement joins TRBV10-3 to TRBJ2-2, with D possibly being TRBD2 (6 bases). CDR1 is ENHRY and CDR2 is SYGVKD in the germline V gene. The CDR3 covers 15 residues. The V end lost 7 bases, the J end lost 3 bases, and 15 bases lay between the germline ends. CDR3 in DNA: TGTGCCATCAAACAGACCCGGGAGTACACCGGGGAGCTGTTTTTT. It specifies CAIKQTREYTGELFF.

The chain couples TRBV27 to TRBJ2-7, with a possible D match to TRBD2 (6 bases). Trimming pared 8 bases from V and 3 bases from J, leaving 20 bases between. CDR1 is MNHEY, CDR2 SMNVEV, per germline (reference sequence). CDR3 length: 15 amino acids. The CDR3 protein is CASSSGLHQNYEQYF. Here the CDR3 DNA reads TGTGCCAGCTCTTCCGGACTACACCAAAACTACGAGCAGTACTTC.

The CDR3 is CASSLGTGAYEQYF. In DNA form, the CDR3 reads TGTGCCAGCAGCCTAGGGACAGGGGCCTACGAGCAGTACTTC. This chain uses TRBV5-4 with TRBJ2-7; 10 bases are a match to TRBD1. Germline CDR1 reads SGHNT; CDR2 reads YYREEE (reference sequence). CDR3 length equals 14 residues. J gave up 2 bases and V 4 bases, and 3 bases lay outside the gene matches.

The chain is built from TRBV13 and TRBJ2-3; 9 bases map to TRBD1. V was clipped by 5 bases and J by 7 bases; unmatched bases: 13. Germline V CDR1 and CDR2: PRHDT, FYEKMQ (reference sequence). The length of the CDR3 is 16 residues. This CDR3 is CASSPAEGTGIHTQYF. The CDR3 DNA follows: TGTGCCAGCAGCCCCGCGGAAGGGACAGGGATACATACGCAGTATTTT.

The genes are TRBV2 and TRBJ1-5, with a weak D call TRBD1 (6 bases). The CDR3 consists of 18 residues. V was clipped by 1 base and J by 0 bases, with 16 bases between them. CDR1 SNHLY and CDR2 FYNNEI come from the germline V gene. The CDR3 DNA reads TGTGCCAGCAGTGAAGGGTCCCCCGGGACATATAGCAATCAGCCCCAGCATTTT. It is translated as CASSEGSPGTYSNQPQHF. Full variable domain (remainder filled in from reference TRBV2 and TRBJ1-5): EPEVTQTPSHQVTQMGQEVILRCVPISNHLYFYWYRQILGQKVEFLVSFYNNEISEKSEIFDDQFSVERPDGSNFTLKIRSTKLEDSAMYFCASSEGSPGTYSNQPQHFGDGTRLSIL.

Remarks on this clone: This same CDR3 is encoded by further DNA sequences in the sample. V is TRBV11-2 and J is TRBJ2-7, with TRBD1 matching 11 bases. V shed 3 bases, J shed 5 bases, and the junction held 3 bases outside the gene matches. This CDR3 has 14 amino acids. CDR1 and CDR2 from the germline V gene are SGHAT and FQNNGV. CDR3 DNA sequence: TGTGCCAGCAGCTTTGGGACAGGGGGGCACGAGCAGTACTTC. Translating gives CASSFGTGGHEQYF.

The V call is TRBV7-9, the J call TRBJ2-5, with D perhaps matching TRBD2 (6 bases). V lost 1 base to trimming and J lost 4 bases, with 25 bases between them. The length of the CDR3 is 19 residues. The V gene's germline CDR1 is SEHNR and CDR2 FQNEAQ (reference sequence). The CDR3 nucleotides read TGTGCCAGCAGCTTAGGGTCCCGAGTTGGGCGGGAAGTAGGAGAGACCCAGTACTTC. It specifies CASSLGSRVGREVGETQYF. The full variable domain, in which reference TRBV7-9 and TRBJ2-5 provide the parts outside the CDR3, is DTGVSQNPRHKITKRGQNVTFRCDPISEHNRLYWYRQTLGQGPEFLTYFQNEAQLEKSRLLSDRFSAERPKGSFSTLEIQRTEQGDSAMYLCASSLGSRVGREVGETQYFGPGTRLLVL.

The gene calls are TRBV13 and TRBJ2-7, with TRBD1 identical over 7 bases. This CDR3 comprises 13 residues. The trim removed 5 bases at V and 4 bases at J, leaving 5 bases unmatched. Germline CDR1 and CDR2: PRHDT and FYEKMQ (reference sequence). The CDR3 spells CASSPGTEYEQYF. CDR3 DNA: TGTGCCAGCAGCCCTGGGACAGAGTACGAGCAGTACTTC.

The chain has TRBV14 and TRBJ2-7; D might be TRBD1 (6 bases). Deletions cut 4 bases from V and 7 bases from J, with 14 bases between. Germline V lookup: CDR1 SGHDN, CDR2 FVKESK. CDR3 length: 13 residues. Here the CDR3 DNA reads TGTGCCAGCAGCCTACAGGGCCCCCGGGAGCAGTACTTC. Amino acid sequence: CASSLQGPREQYF. The full variable domain, with the rest looked up from reference TRBV14 and TRBJ2-7, is EAGVTQFPSHSVIEKGQTVTLRCDPISGHDNLYWYRRVMGKEIKFLLHFVKESKQDESGMPNNRFLAERTGGTYSTLKVQPAELEDSGVYFCASSLQGPREQYFGPGTRLTVT.

This chain uses TRBV9 with TRBJ2-7; 9 positions agree with TRBD1. J was trimmed by 6 bases and V by 3 bases; bases with no gene match: 1. Germline CDR1 SGDLS, CDR2 YYNGEE. There are 12 residues in the CDR3. CDR3 amino acids: CASSGQGVEQYF. CDR3 DNA sequence: TGTGCCAGCAGCGGACAGGGGGTCGAGCAGTACTTC.